The 20 T cell receptor beta chains reported below all come from one sample, sequenced in a study of STAT5B mutations in CD4+ large granular lymphocyte leukemia. Libraries were prepared by immunoSEQ multiplex PCR; TCRdb keeps only in-frame clonotypes and omits some of them. The table includes more than 30,000 clones, 85% to 90% detected once. Sequencing was done on a sample of CD4+ T cells from blood buffy coats. The source is a human donor in good health.

The chain combines TRBV5-1 with TRBJ1-4; no clear D. The CDR3 spans 20 residues. V dropped 4 bases and J dropped 0 bases, with 25 bases sitting between them. The V gene's germline CDR1 is SGHRS and CDR2 YFSETQ. The CDR3 reads CASSPWTTHLTTATNEKLFF. The CDR3 bases are TGCGCCAGCAGCCCTTGGACCACTCACCTGACTACCGCAACTAATGAAAAACTGTTTTTT.

A few counts support this clone. The chain joins TRBV11-3 to TRBJ2-3; D may be TRBD2 (5 bases). Trimming stripped 0 bases from V and 2 bases from J, with 9 bases between. The CDR3 sequence is 15 residues long. Germline V CDR1 and CDR2: SGHNT, YENEEA. CDR3 amino acids: CASSLDGGSTDTQYF. Written as DNA, the CDR3 is TGTGCCAGCAGCTTAGACGGCGGGTCCACAGATACGCAGTATTTT.

This chain uses TRBV28 with TRBJ1-1, with a tentative D call TRBD1 (5 bases). CDR1 and CDR2 (germline): MDHEN, SYDVKM. The CDR3 covers 14 residues. V was pared by 8 bases and J by 6 bases, with 19 bases between. CDR3 protein: CASLNSGARAEAFF. CDR3 DNA sequence: TGTGCCAGCCTGAATAGCGGGGCAAGGGCTGAAGCTTTCTTT.

V is TRBV6-6 and J is TRBJ1-1; no clear D gene. Trimming stripped 0 bases from V and 5 bases from J, with 7 bases between. The CDR3 is 13 amino acids. Per germline, CDR1 MNHNY and CDR2 SVGAGI (reference sequence). The CDR3 DNA reads TGTGCCAGCAGTTACTCACACGAAACTGAAGCTTTCTTT. It codes for CASSYSHETEAFF.

The genes are TRBV2 and TRBJ1-3; D is undetermined. Looked up from germline, CDR1 is SNHLY and CDR2 is FYNNEI. The germline V and J ends were trimmed by 8 bases and 0 bases, with 20 bases remaining between them. This CDR3 has 17 residues. The CDR3 here is CASRLSWTSSSGNTIYF. The CDR3, as DNA: TGTGCCAGCCGACTATCTTGGACGTCGAGCTCTGGAAACACCATATATTTT.

The gene calls are TRBV29-1 and TRBJ1-1, with unresolved D. This CDR3 has 12 residues. Germline V gene data show CDR1 as SQVTM and CDR2 as ANQGSEA. Trimming removed 1 base at V and 7 bases at J, with 10 bases between. CDR3 residues: CSVEGRYGEAFF. The CDR3, as DNA: TGCAGCGTTGAAGGGAGGTACGGTGAAGCTTTCTTT. Looking up the rest from reference TRBV29-1 and TRBJ1-1 gives the full variable domain: SAVISQKPSRDICQRGTSLTIQCQVDSQVTMMFWYRQQPGQSLTLIATANQGSEATYESGFVIDKFPISRPNLTFSTLTVSNMSPEDSSIYLCSVEGRYGEAFFGQGTRLTVV.

The V gene is TRBV28, the J gene TRBJ1-5; D unresolved. The length of the CDR3 is 14 residues. CDR1 and CDR2 (germline): MDHEN, SYDVKM. Trimming took 5 bases from V and 1 from J, leaving 9 bases between them. CDR3 residues: CASSGPGSNQPQHF. The CDR3 DNA is TGTGCCAGCAGTGGGCCTGGGAGCAATCAGCCCCAGCATTTT. The full variable domain, with the rest looked up from reference TRBV28 and TRBJ1-5, is DVKVTQSSRYLVKRTGEKVFLECVQDMDHENMFWYRQDPGLGLRLIYFSYDVKMKEKGDIPEGYSVSREKKERFSLILESASTNQTSMYLCASSGPGSNQPQHFGDGTRLSIL.

J is TRBJ2-1 and V is TRBV9, with TRBD1 as a possible D gene (6 bases). This CDR3 is 13 amino acids long. Trimming took 0 bases from V and 8 from J, leaving 9 bases between them. Germline V gene sequence: CDR1 SGDLS, CDR2 YYNGEE. CDR3 in amino acids: CASSVDGGDEQFF. The CDR3 DNA reads as TGTGCCAGCAGCGTAGATGGGGGCGATGAGCAGTTCTTC.

The rearrangement links TRBV27 to TRBJ1-2; TRBD1 aligns across 7 bases. CDR1 and CDR2 from the germline V gene are MNHEY and SMNVEV (reference sequence). V gave up 6 bases and J gave up 4 bases; unmatched junction bases: 8. This CDR3 spans 14 amino acids. The CDR3 loop reads CASRSQRQGYGYTF. In DNA, the CDR3 is TGTGCCAGCAGGAGTCAGAGACAGGGCTATGGCTACACCTTC.

The chain couples TRBV6-5 to TRBJ1-5, with 10 bases aligning to TRBD1. The V gene end was trimmed by 6 bases and the J gene end by 4 bases; junction bases not matched to a gene: 6. This CDR3 is built from 15 residues. Germline V lookup: CDR1 MNHEY, CDR2 SVGAGI. The CDR3, as DNA: TGTGCCAGCAGCCGGAGGACAGGGGGGAATCAGCCCCAGCATTTT. This translates into CASSRRTGGNQPQHF.

The J gene is TRBJ1-1, the V gene TRBV13, with TRBD1 matching 7 bases. V was clipped by 8 bases and J by 0 bases; unmatched bases: 3. This CDR3 is 13 amino acids long. Germline values: CDR1 PRHDT, CDR2 FYEKMQ (reference sequence). CDR3 region: CASGTDMNTEAFF. The CDR3 DNA reads TGTGCCAGCGGGACAGACATGAACACTGAAGCTTTCTTT.

The chain uses TRBV12-5 and TRBJ2-3; D remains unclear. Between the trimmed V and J ends, which lost 0 bases and 1 base, there was a span of 2 bases. The CDR3 contains 13 residues. The germline CDR1 and CDR2 sequences are LGHNT and FRNRAP. The CDR3 region has the DNA TGTGCTAGTGGTTTGGTCGGCACAGATACGCAGTATTTT. Its translation is CASGLVGTDTQYF.

This chain links TRBV4-1 with TRBJ2-1; no definite D call. The V gene lost 1 base and the J gene lost 2 bases, with 9 bases spanning the gap. This CDR3 comprises 15 residues. In germline, CDR1 is MGHRA, CDR2 YSYEKL. The CDR3 DNA follows: TGCGCCAGCAGCCAAGTGGGCCAGGCCTACAATGAGCAGTTCTTC. It yields the protein CASSQVGQAYNEQFF.

V gene TRBV25-1 combines with J gene TRBJ2-1; TRBD2 aligns across 10 bases. This CDR3 region has 16 residues. V shed 2 bases and J 6 bases; nucleotides not matched to a gene: 7. Per the germline V gene, CDR1 is MGHDK and CDR2 is SYGVNS. The CDR3, as DNA: TGTGCCAGCAGTGAAACGGGGGCTAGCGGGGGCAATGAGCAGTTCTTC. Its translation: CASSETGASGGNEQFF. The full variable domain, rest sourced from reference TRBV25-1 and TRBJ2-1, is EADIYQTPRYLVIGTGKKITLECSQTMGHDKMYWYQQDPGMELHLIHYSYGVNSTEKGDLSSESTVSRIRTEHFPLTLESARPSHTSQYLCASSETGASGGNEQFFGPGTRLTVL.

The chain recombines TRBV7-9 with TRBJ2-1; D unresolved. This CDR3 spans 12 amino acids. The germline V gene has CDR1 SEHNR and CDR2 FQNEAQ (reference sequence). Between the trimmed V and J ends, which lost 1 base and 11 bases, there was a span of 9 bases. CDR3 sequence reads: CASSLVAEKQFF. CDR3 bases: TGTGCCAGCAGCTTAGTTGCCGAAAAGCAGTTCTTC.

This rearrangement joins TRBV18 to TRBJ1-2; 8 nucleotides agree with TRBD1. From germline, CDR1 is KGHSH and CDR2 LQKENI. The V segment lost 6 bases and the J segment 8 bases; nucleotides outside the gene matches: 11. The CDR3 loop spans 14 amino acids. The CDR3 nucleotides read TGTGCCAGCTCGCGAACCGGGACAGGAGACGGCTACACCTTC. It yields the protein CASSRTGTGDGYTF.

This sequence joins TRBV5-4 and TRBJ1-5, with D unclear. The CDR3 has 13 residues. Germline V lookup: CDR1 SGHNT, CDR2 YYREEE (reference sequence). V dropped 0 bases and J dropped 0 bases, with 1 base sitting between them. The CDR3 DNA sequence: TGTGCCAGCAGCTTGGATAGCAATCAGCCCCAGCATTTT. This translates into CASSLDSNQPQHF.

This clone was found once. The chain couples TRBV6-5 to TRBJ2-1; 12 bases fit TRBD2. CDR3 length: 14 residues. Germline lookup yields CDR1 MNHEY and CDR2 SVGAGI. V was pared by 4 bases and J by 7 bases, with 2 bases of the junction left unmatched. CDR3 in DNA: TGTGCCAGCAGTTGGACTAGCGGGAATAATGAGCAGTTCTTC. This encodes CASSWTSGNNEQFF.

The chain recombines TRBV11-3 with TRBJ2-5; weak D call: TRBD1 (6 bases). Trimming took off 5 bases at V and 1 base at J, with 14 bases between the two ends. Germline V gene lookup returns CDR1 SGHNT and CDR2 YENEEA. The CDR3 spans 15 residues. Here the CDR3 reads CASSHSSGVQETQYF. In DNA, the CDR3 is TGTGCCAGCAGCCATTCCTCAGGGGTCCAAGAGACCCAGTACTTC.

CDR3 sequence: CASSEWVYGYTF. The CDR3 DNA sequence: TGTGCCAGCAGTGAATGGGTCTATGGCTACACCTTC. This chain connects TRBV6-1 to TRBJ1-2, with D unresolved. Germline CDR1 is MNHNS and CDR2 is SASEGT. The CDR3 loop spans 12 amino acids. Trimming shortened V by 2 bases and J by 4 bases, and 5 bases separated the two germline ends.